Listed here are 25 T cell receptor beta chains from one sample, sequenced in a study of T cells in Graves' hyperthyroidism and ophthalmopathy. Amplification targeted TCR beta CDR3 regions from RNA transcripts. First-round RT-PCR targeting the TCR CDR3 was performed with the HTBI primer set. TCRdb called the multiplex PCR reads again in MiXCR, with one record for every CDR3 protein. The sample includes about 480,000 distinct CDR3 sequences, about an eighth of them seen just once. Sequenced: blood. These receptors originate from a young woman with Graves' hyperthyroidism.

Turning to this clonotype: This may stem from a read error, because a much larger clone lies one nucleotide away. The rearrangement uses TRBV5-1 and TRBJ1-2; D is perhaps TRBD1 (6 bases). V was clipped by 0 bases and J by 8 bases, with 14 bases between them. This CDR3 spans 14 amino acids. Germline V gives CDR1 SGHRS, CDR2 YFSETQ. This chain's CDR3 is CASSLAGAQDGYTF. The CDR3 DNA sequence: TGCGCCAGCAGCTTGGCAGGGGCGCAGGACGGCTACACCTTC.

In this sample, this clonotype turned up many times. The CDR3 sequence: CASSRPGDQETQYF. CDR3 in DNA: TGTGCCAGCAGTCGCCCGGGGGACCAAGAGACCCAGTACTTC. The chain couples TRBV12-3 or TRBV12-4 to TRBJ2-5; tentative D call: TRBD2 (6 bases). Trimming cost V 5 bases and J 0 bases, with 10 bases left between them. CDR3 length: 14 residues.

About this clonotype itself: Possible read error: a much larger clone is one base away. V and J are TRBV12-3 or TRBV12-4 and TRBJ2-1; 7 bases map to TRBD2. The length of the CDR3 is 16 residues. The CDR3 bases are TGTGCCAGCAGTTGGGGTTTCGGGGGGTTCCACAATGAGCAGCTCTTC. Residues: CASSWGFGGFHNEQLF.

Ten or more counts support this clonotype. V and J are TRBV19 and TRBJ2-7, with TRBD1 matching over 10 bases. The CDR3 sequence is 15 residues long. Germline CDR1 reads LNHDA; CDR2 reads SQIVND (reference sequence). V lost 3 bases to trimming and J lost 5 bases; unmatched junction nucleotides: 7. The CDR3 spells CASSIPGTGVDEQYF. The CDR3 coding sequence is TGTGCCAGTAGTATCCCCGGGACAGGGGTAGACGAGCAGTACTTC.

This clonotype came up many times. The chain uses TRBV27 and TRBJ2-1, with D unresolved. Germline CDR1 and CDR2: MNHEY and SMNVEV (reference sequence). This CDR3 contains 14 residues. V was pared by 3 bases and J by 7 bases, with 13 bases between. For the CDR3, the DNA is TGTGCCAGCAGTTTCGTAGGACCTCAAAATGAGCAGTTCTTC. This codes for CASSFVGPQNEQFF.

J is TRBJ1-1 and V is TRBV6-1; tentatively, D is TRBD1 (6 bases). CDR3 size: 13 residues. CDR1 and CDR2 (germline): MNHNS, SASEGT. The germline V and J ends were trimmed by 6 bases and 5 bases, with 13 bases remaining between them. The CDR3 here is CASRQGWETEAFF. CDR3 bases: TGTGCCAGCAGACAGGGTTGGGAAACTGAAGCTTTCTTT.

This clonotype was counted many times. This chain's CDR3 is CASSLRSGQETQYF. The CDR3 DNA reads TGTGCCAGCAGTCTGAGAAGCGGACAAGAGACCCAGTACTTC. This rearrangement joins TRBV3-1 to TRBJ2-5; possibly TRBD2 for D (5 bases). Between the trimmed V and J ends, which lost 6 bases and 2 bases, there was a span of 13 bases. The CDR3 is 14 residues long. Germline V gene data show CDR1 as LGHDT and CDR2 as YNNKEL (reference sequence).

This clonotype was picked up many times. As DNA, the CDR3 is TGTGCCAGCAGCTTAGAGAGACAGAACACTGAAGCTTTCTTT. Translation: CASSLERQNTEAFF. The V gene is TRBV7-9, the J gene TRBJ1-1; D not resolved. Trimming left V 1 base short and J 1 base short, with 7 bases between. Germline assignment: CDR1 SEHNR and CDR2 FQNEAQ (reference sequence). The CDR3 is 14 residues long.

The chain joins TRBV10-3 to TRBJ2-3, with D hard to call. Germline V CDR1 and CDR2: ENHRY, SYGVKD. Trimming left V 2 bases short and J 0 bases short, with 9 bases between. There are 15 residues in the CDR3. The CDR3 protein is CAISEDRRSTDTQYF. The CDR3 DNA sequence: TGTGCCATCAGTGAGGACCGTAGAAGCACAGATACGCAGTATTTT.

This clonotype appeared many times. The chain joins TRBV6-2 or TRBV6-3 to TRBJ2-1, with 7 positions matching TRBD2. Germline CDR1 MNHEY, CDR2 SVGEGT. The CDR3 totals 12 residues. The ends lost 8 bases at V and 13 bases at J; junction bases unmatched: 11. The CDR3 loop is CASRGSGPQQFF. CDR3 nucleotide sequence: TGTGCCAGCCGCGGTAGCGGGCCCCAACAGTTCTTC.

This CDR3 is CASTQGGASGGSNQPQHF. The CDR3 nucleotides are TGTGCCAGCACTCAAGGAGGGGCGTCGGGCGGGAGCAATCAGCCCCAGCATTTT. The chain carries TRBV6-1 and TRBJ1-5, with D perhaps TRBD1 (5 bases). Germline V lookup: CDR1 MNHNS, CDR2 SASEGT. The V and J ends lost 7 bases and 1 base respectively, with 23 bases between them. CDR3 length: 18 residues.

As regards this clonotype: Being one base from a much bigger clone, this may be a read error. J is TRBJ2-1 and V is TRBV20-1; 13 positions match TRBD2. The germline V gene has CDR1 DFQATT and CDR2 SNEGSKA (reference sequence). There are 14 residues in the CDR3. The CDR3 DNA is TGCAGTGCTACGACTAGCGGGGGGTACAATGAGCACTTCTTC. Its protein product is CSATTSGGYNEHFF.

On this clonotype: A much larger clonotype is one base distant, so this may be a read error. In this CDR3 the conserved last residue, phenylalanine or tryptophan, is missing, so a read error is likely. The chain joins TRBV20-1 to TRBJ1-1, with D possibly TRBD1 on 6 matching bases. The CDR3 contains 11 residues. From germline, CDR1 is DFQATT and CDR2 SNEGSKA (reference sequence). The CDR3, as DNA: TGCAGCCCTGAGTCGGGGGGCGAAGCTTTCGTT. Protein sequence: CSPESGGEAFV.

In DNA form, the CDR3 reads TGCGCCAGCAGCTTGGGGGACAGGACCGAGGAGCCCCAGCATTTT. Amino acid sequence: CASSLGDRTEEPQHF. The chain carries TRBV5-1 and TRBJ1-5; 8 bases agree with TRBD1. CDR3 length: 15 amino acids. CDR1 and CDR2 (germline): SGHRS, YFSETQ. V shed 0 bases and J 8 bases; nucleotides not matched to a gene: 7.

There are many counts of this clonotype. CDR3 region: CASSLRGGRFTGELFF. The CDR3 nucleotides are TGTGCCAGCAGCTTACGGGGCGGGAGGTTCACCGGGGAGCTGTTTTTT. V is TRBV7-2 and J is TRBJ2-2, with 8 bases identical to TRBD2. Germline-derived CDR1 and CDR2 are SGHTA and FQGNSA. V shed 2 bases, J shed 4 bases, and the junction held 6 bases outside the gene matches. CDR3 length equals 16 residues.

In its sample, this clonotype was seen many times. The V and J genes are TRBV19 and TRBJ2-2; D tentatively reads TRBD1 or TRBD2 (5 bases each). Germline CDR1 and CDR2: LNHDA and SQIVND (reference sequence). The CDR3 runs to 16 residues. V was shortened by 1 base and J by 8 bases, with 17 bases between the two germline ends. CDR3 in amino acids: CASSIGGTAGSGELFF. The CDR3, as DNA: TGTGCCAGTAGTATAGGGGGGACGGCAGGCTCGGGGGAGCTGTTTTTT.

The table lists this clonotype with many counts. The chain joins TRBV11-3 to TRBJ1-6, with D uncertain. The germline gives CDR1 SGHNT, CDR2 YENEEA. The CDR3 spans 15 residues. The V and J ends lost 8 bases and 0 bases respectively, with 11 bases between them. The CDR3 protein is CASLAASSYNSPLHF. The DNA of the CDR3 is TGTGCCAGCTTGGCGGCGAGCTCCTATAATTCACCCCTCCACTTT.

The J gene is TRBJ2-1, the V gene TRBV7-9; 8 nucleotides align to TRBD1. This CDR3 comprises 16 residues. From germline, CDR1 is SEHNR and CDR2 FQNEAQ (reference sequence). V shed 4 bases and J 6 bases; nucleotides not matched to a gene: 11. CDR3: CASSSLGTGPANEQFF. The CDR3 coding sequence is TGTGCCAGCAGCTCCCTAGGGACAGGACCGGCCAATGAGCAGTTCTTC.

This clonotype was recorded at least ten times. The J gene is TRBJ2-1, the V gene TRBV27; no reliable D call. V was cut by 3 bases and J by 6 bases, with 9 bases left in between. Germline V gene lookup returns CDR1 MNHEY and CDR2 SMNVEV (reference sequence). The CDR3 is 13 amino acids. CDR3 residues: CASSFGILNEQFF. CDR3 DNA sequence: TGTGCCAGCAGTTTCGGCATCCTCAATGAGCAGTTCTTC.

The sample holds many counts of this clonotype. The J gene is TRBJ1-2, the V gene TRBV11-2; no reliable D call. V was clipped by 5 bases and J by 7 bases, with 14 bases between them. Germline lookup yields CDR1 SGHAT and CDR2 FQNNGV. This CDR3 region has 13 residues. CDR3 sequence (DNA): TGTGCCAGCAGCCTCACTCGACTGGGTGGCTACACCTTC. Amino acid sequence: CASSLTRLGGYTF.

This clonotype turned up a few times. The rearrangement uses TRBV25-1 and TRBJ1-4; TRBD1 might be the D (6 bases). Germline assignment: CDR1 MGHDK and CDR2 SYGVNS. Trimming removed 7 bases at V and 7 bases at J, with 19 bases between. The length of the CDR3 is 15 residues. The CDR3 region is CASNRGAGAGEKLFF. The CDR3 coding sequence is TGTGCCAGCAACAGAGGGGCAGGGGCGGGTGAAAAACTGTTTTTT. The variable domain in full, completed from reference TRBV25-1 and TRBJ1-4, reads EADIYQTPRYLVIGTGKKITLECSQTMGHDKMYWYQQDPGMELHLIHYSYGVNSTEKGDLSSESTVSRIRTEHFPLTLESARPSHTSQYLCASNRGAGAGEKLFFGSGTQLSVL.

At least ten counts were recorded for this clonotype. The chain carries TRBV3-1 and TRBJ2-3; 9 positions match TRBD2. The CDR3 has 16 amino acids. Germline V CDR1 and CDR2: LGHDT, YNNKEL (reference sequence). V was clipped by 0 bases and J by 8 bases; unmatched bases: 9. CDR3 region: CASSQDSGRGGVTQYF. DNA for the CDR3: TGTGCCAGCAGCCAAGATAGCGGGAGAGGGGGAGTTACGCAGTATTTT.

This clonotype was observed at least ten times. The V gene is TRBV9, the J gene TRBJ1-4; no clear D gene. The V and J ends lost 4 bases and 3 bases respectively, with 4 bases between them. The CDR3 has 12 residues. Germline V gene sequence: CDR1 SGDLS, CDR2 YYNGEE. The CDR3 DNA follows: TGTGCCAGCAGCAGGTCTAATGAAAAACTGTTTTTT. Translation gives CASSRSNEKLFF.

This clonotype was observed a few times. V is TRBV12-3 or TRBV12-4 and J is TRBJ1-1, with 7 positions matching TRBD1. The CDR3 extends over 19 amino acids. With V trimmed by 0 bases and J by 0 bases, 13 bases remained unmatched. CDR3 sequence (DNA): TGTGCCAGCAGTTTAGCGTGGTTTTTGGGAGGGGGCCTGAACACTGAAGCTTTCTTT. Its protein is CASSLAWFLGGGLNTEAFF.

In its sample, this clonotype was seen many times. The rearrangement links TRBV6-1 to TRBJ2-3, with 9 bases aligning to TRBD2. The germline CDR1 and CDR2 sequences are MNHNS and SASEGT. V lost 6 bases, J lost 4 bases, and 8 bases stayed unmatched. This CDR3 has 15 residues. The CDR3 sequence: CASRNPGLAADTQYF. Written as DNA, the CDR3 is TGTGCCAGCAGGAACCCGGGACTAGCAGCAGATACGCAGTATTTT.